Listed here is a single T cell receptor (beta chain). The antigen is unknown. The data belong to a study of OX40 agonist ivuxolimab in advanced cancers. About the study: An agonistic human IgG2 monoclonal antibody against OX40 (CD134) was given.

Some clones are missing from TCRdb's copy, which holds only in-frame ones; the method was immunoSEQ multiplex PCR. The sample comprises about 62,000 clones, around four fifths of which are singletons, and 3.5% to 4% rests with the top ten. Study-wide results and limits: Patients with a partial response at 0.1-3.0 mg/kg had among the lowest clonal expansion.

This CDR3 comprises 15 residues. CDR1 and CDR2 from the germline V gene are MNHEY and SMNVEV (reference sequence). The V end lost 2 bases, the J end lost 1 base, and 11 bases lay between the germline ends. The sequence was obtained from an adult with an advanced solid tumor such as melanoma, head and neck, liver or kidney cancer. V is TRBV27 and J is TRBJ1-1; D unresolved. The sequencing used CD4+ or CD8+ T cells sorted from blood, collected in a trial of the OX40 agonist ivuxolimab. This chain's CDR3 is CASSLGREWNTEAFF. The CDR3, as DNA: TGTGCCAGCAGTTTAGGCAGAGAATGGAACACTGAAGCTTTCTTT.